The 25 T cell receptor beta chains listed next were all sequenced from one sample in a study of T-cell memory formation after mild COVID-19. MiXCR, run by TCRdb on the 5' RACE reads, gives a single entry per CDR3 protein. The sample contains 190,000 or so distinct CDR3 sequences, 20% to 25% of which appear only once. Material for sequencing was PBMCs or a T cell subset sorted from them (not recorded which). The receptors originated from an adult woman who had mild COVID-19 (a few samples of this study predate the infection). Cell type and time point are not known.

This chain uses TRBV5-1 with TRBJ2-3; possibly TRBD2 for D (6 bases). The CDR3 is 14 amino acids. With 3 bases removed from V and 1 base from J, the gap between germline ends came to 9 bases. Germline V gene lookup returns CDR1 SGHRS and CDR2 YFSETQ. CDR3 residues: CASSWGTGTDTQYF. The CDR3 DNA is TGCGCCAGCAGCTGGGGGACTGGCACAGATACGCAGTATTTT.

This chain connects TRBV7-9 to TRBJ2-2; TRBD1 is a possible D gene (6 bases). This CDR3 region has 17 residues. Germline CDR1 reads SEHNR; CDR2 reads FQNEAQ (reference sequence). The germline V and J ends were trimmed by 1 base and 3 bases, with 15 bases remaining between them. The CDR3 nucleotides are TGTGCCAGCAGCTTAGAAGTTCGGCAGGGGTACACCGGGGAGCTGTTTTTT. Translated: CASSLEVRQGYTGELFF.

This chain connects TRBV9 to TRBJ2-7, with D possibly being TRBD2 (5 bases). Germline CDR1 and CDR2: SGDLS and YYNGEE. V lost 3 bases to trimming and J lost 2 bases, with 12 bases between them. The CDR3 sequence is 14 residues long. The CDR3 region has the DNA TGTGCCAGCAGCGACAATGACGGGACCTACGAGCAGTACTTC. Encoded protein: CASSDNDGTYEQYF.

V is TRBV30 and J is TRBJ2-3, with D hard to call. The CDR3 spans 12 residues. CDR1 is GTSNPN and CDR2 is SVGIG in the germline V gene (reference sequence). Trimming shortened V by 0 bases and J by 3 bases, and 4 bases separated the two germline ends. DNA of the CDR3: TGTGCCTGGAGTGTATCGACAGATACGCAGTATTTT. Protein product: CAWSVSTDTQYF.

The chain combines TRBV5-1 with TRBJ2-7; 9 nucleotides agree with TRBD1. Per germline, CDR1 SGHRS and CDR2 YFSETQ. The CDR3 runs to 15 residues. J gave up 1 base and V 5 bases, and 7 bases lay outside the gene matches. CDR3 in amino acids: CASSLRQGESYEQYF. CDR3 nucleotide sequence: TGCGCCAGCAGTTTGAGACAGGGGGAATCCTACGAGCAGTACTTC. Variable domain in full (rest from reference TRBV5-1 and TRBJ2-7): KAGVTQTPRYLIKTRGQQVTLSCSPISGHRSVSWYQQTPGQGLQFLFEYFSETQRNKGNFPGRFSGRQFSNSRSEMNVSTLELGDSALYLCASSLRQGESYEQYFGPGTRLTVT.

This clonotype was seen a few times. The chain is built from TRBV20-1 and TRBJ2-3; a possible D gene is TRBD2 (7 bases). This CDR3 region has 17 residues. V lost 5 bases and J 5 bases, leaving 26 bases between the germline ends. The germline CDR1 and CDR2 sequences are DFQATT and SNEGSKA (reference sequence). CDR3 sequence: CSAEPNWAGVGGDTQYF. The DNA for the CDR3 is TGCAGTGCTGAACCAAACTGGGCGGGAGTAGGGGGAGATACGCAGTATTTT.

The J gene is TRBJ1-1, the V gene TRBV6-2 or TRBV6-3; D gene ambiguous. The CDR3 has 14 amino acids. V lost 2 bases to trimming and J lost 4 bases, with 11 bases between them. Germline V gene sequence: CDR1 MNHEY, CDR2 SVGEGT. The CDR3 loop is CASSYHPGSTEAFF. The DNA for the CDR3 is TGTGCCAGCAGTTACCACCCAGGCTCCACTGAAGCTTTCTTT.

Only one count was recorded for this clonotype. V and J are TRBV11-3 and TRBJ2-3, with 10 bases fitting TRBD1. The junction had 13 bases not matched to a gene; V was cut back by 1 base and J by 6 bases. Germline CDR1 SGHNT, CDR2 YENEEA. The CDR3 runs to 18 residues. DNA of the CDR3: TGTGCCAGCAGCTTAGCGGCGACAGGGGGCGGCTTATACGATACGCAGTATTTT. It yields the protein CASSLAATGGGLYDTQYF. Based on the CDR3 plus reference TRBV11-3 and TRBJ2-3, the full variable domain is EAGVVQSPRYKIIEKKQPVAFWCNPISGHNTLYWYLQNLGQGPELLIRYENEEAVDDSQLPKDRFSAERLKGVDSTLKIQPAELGDSAVYLCASSLAATGGGLYDTQYFGPGTRLTVL.

Only a few counts were recorded for this clonotype. This chain uses TRBV7-9 with TRBJ2-7, with a possible D match to TRBD2 (5 bases). Germline CDR1 SEHNR, CDR2 FQNEAQ (reference sequence). The CDR3 is 13 amino acids. Trimming left V 5 bases short and J 2 bases short, with 10 bases between. The CDR3 sequence is CASSPPGTYEQYF. The CDR3, as DNA: TGTGCCAGCAGCCCCCCCGGGACCTACGAGCAGTACTTC. The whole variable domain, remainder taken from reference TRBV7-9 and TRBJ2-7, is DTGVSQNPRHKITKRGQNVTFRCDPISEHNRLYWYRQTLGQGPEFLTYFQNEAQLEKSRLLSDRFSAERPKGSFSTLEIQRTEQGDSAMYLCASSPPGTYEQYFGPGTRLTVT.

The chain joins TRBV7-2 to TRBJ2-3; 8 bases fit TRBD1. Germline CDR1 is SGHTA and CDR2 is FQGNSA. The CDR3 consists of 14 residues. Trimming removed 4 bases from V and 5 bases from J; junction bases left unmatched: 5. The CDR3 is CASSSQGAVDTQYF. Written as DNA, the CDR3 is TGTGCCAGCAGCTCGCAGGGGGCTGTAGATACGCAGTATTTT.

The rearrangement joins TRBV7-9 to TRBJ1-4, with D unresolved. Germline lookup yields CDR1 SEHNR and CDR2 FQNEAQ (reference sequence). Trimming cost V 5 bases and J 10 bases, with 11 bases left between them. CDR3 length: 12 residues. CDR3 coding DNA: TGTGCCAGCAGCCCGGACCTCTCAAAACTGTTTTTT. This gives the protein CASSPDLSKLFF. Filled out from reference TRBV7-9 and TRBJ1-4, the complete variable domain reads DTGVSQNPRHKITKRGQNVTFRCDPISEHNRLYWYRQTLGQGPEFLTYFQNEAQLEKSRLLSDRFSAERPKGSFSTLEIQRTEQGDSAMYLCASSPDLSKLFFGSGTQLSVL.

The gene calls are TRBV4-3 and TRBJ2-1; TRBD2 aligns across 12 bases. The CDR3 runs to 15 residues. After removal of 3 bases from V and 7 bases from J, the junction contained 4 bases not matched to a gene. Germline V gene sequence: CDR1 LGHNA, CDR2 YSLEER. For the CDR3, the DNA is TGCGCCAGCAGCCATGGGACTAGCGGGTTAAATGAGCAGTTCTTC. Its protein is CASSHGTSGLNEQFF.

This chain joins TRBV29-1 and TRBJ2-5; D is uncertain. The CDR3 has 12 amino acids. V was clipped by 4 bases and J by 1 base, with 7 bases between them. Germline CDR1 reads SQVTM; CDR2 reads ANQGSEA. CDR3: CSVVPGQETQYF. The CDR3 DNA sequence: TGCAGCGTTGTGCCAGGCCAAGAGACCCAGTACTTC. Supplemented by reference TRBV29-1 and TRBJ2-5, the full variable domain reads SAVISQKPSRDICQRGTSLTIQCQVDSQVTMMFWYRQQPGQSLTLIATANQGSEATYESGFVIDKFPISRPNLTFSTLTVSNMSPEDSSIYLCSVVPGQETQYFGPGTRLLVL.

This chain connects TRBV12-3 or TRBV12-4 to TRBJ1-2; no definite D call. Between the trimmed V and J ends, which lost 2 bases and 5 bases, there was a span of 12 bases. This CDR3 region has 14 residues. The CDR3 loop is CASSLTVRQYGYTF. CDR3 DNA sequence: TGTGCCAGCAGTTTAACAGTACGGCAGTATGGCTACACCTTC.

V and J are TRBV6-2 or TRBV6-3 and TRBJ2-2, with D uncertain. The germline V gene has CDR1 MNHEY and CDR2 SVGEGT. V was cut by 9 bases and J by 4 bases, with 3 bases left in between. The CDR3 length is 10 residues. CDR3 nucleotides: TGTGCCAGTGGCACCGGGGAGCTGTTTTTT. This gives the protein CASGTGELFF.

The CDR3 DNA sequence: TGCAGTGCTGCAAGGACAGGTGGCCTTTGGGAGCAGTACTTC. Its protein is CSAARTGGLWEQYF. The chain joins TRBV20-1 to TRBJ2-7; 7 bases map to TRBD1. There are 14 residues in the CDR3. Germline assignment: CDR1 DFQATT and CDR2 SNEGSKA (reference sequence). V was pared by 5 bases and J by 7 bases, with 14 bases of the junction left unmatched.

The chain joins TRBV4-1 to TRBJ2-1, with 10 bases that match TRBD1. This CDR3 contains 17 residues. Germline-derived CDR1 and CDR2 are MGHRA and YSYEKL. The junction had 16 bases not matched to a gene; V was cut back by 7 bases and J by 7 bases. CDR3 nucleotides: TGCGCCAGCACCAGGGTCTCCGGGACAGGGGAGTATAATGAGCAGTTCTTC. It yields the protein CASTRVSGTGEYNEQFF.

The chain carries TRBV20-1 and TRBJ2-7; D is unclear. V was shortened by 3 bases and J by 3 bases, with 18 bases between the two germline ends. Germline assignment: CDR1 DFQATT and CDR2 SNEGSKA (reference sequence). The CDR3 is 15 residues long. The CDR3 protein is CSASEFAENSYEQYF. In nucleotides, the CDR3 is TGCAGTGCTAGCGAATTTGCGGAGAACAGCTACGAGCAGTACTTC.

The rearrangement joins TRBV7-2 to TRBJ2-7, with 8 bases matching TRBD1. V trimming: 4 bases; J trimming: 5 bases; junction bases outside the gene matches: 10. The CDR3 is made up of 15 amino acids. CDR1 is SGHTA and CDR2 is FQGNSA in the germline V gene. CDR3 protein: CASSSYRQGIDEQYF. For the CDR3, the DNA is TGTGCCAGCAGCTCCTACCGACAGGGGATCGACGAGCAGTACTTC.

The chain carries TRBV12-3 or TRBV12-4 and TRBJ2-7; 7 positions match TRBD1. The CDR3 spans 12 residues. V lost 6 bases to trimming and J lost 11 bases; unmatched junction nucleotides: 10. The CDR3 is CASRSGQTSKYF. The CDR3, as DNA: TGTGCCAGCAGGTCGGGACAGACATCGAAGTACTTC.

The chain has TRBV19 and TRBJ2-3; unclear D gene. V dropped 3 bases and J dropped 6 bases, with 7 bases sitting between them. The CDR3 length is 12 residues. The germline gives CDR1 LNHDA, CDR2 SQIVND (reference sequence). The CDR3 reads CASSIPPDTQYF. The CDR3 DNA reads as TGTGCCAGTAGTATTCCGCCGGATACGCAGTATTTT.

The chain uses TRBV27 and TRBJ2-2, with TRBD2 matching 11 bases. This CDR3 spans 16 amino acids. Germline CDR1 reads MNHEY; CDR2 reads SMNVEV (reference sequence). After removal of 6 bases from V and 6 bases from J, the junction contained 9 bases not matched to a gene. CDR3 loop: CASSPLAGGPPGELFF. CDR3 in DNA: TGTGCCAGCAGCCCCTTAGCGGGAGGGCCCCCCGGGGAGCTGTTTTTT.

This chain connects TRBV12-3 or TRBV12-4 to TRBJ2-7; D is ambiguous. The V end lost 2 bases, the J end lost 6 bases, and 8 bases lay between the germline ends. The CDR3 is 12 residues long. The CDR3 spells CASSLNLIEQYF. In DNA form, the CDR3 reads TGTGCCAGCAGTTTAAACCTGATCGAGCAGTACTTC.

CDR3 sequence reads: CASSFRGGPGDTQYF. CDR3 DNA sequence: TGTGCCAGCAGCTTCCGGGGGGGGCCAGGAGATACGCAGTATTTT. V is TRBV5-4 and J is TRBJ2-3; 8 bases are shared with TRBD2. The CDR3 has 15 amino acids. Germline CDR1 is SGHNT and CDR2 is YYREEE (reference sequence). The trim removed 2 bases at V and 5 bases at J, leaving 7 bases unmatched.

This clonotype has only a few counts. The V call is TRBV7-6, the J call TRBJ1-1, with 8 bases fitting TRBD1. There are 14 residues in the CDR3. Germline-derived CDR1 and CDR2 are SGHVS and FNYEAQ. V shed 5 bases, J shed 6 bases, and the junction held 8 bases outside the gene matches. In DNA form, the CDR3 reads TGTGCCAGCAGCCCGGACAGGGTCAACGCTGAAGCTTTCTTT. This codes for CASSPDRVNAEAFF. Full variable domain (missing parts from reference TRBV7-6 and TRBJ1-1): GAGVSQSPRYKVTKRGQDVALRCDPISGHVSLYWYRQALGQGPEFLTYFNYEAQQDKSGLPNDRFSAERPEGSISTLTIQRTEQRDSAMYRCASSPDRVNAEAFFGQGTRLTVV.